The 26 T cell receptor beta chains below come from one sample, sequenced in a study of blood T cell repertoires in COVID-19. Data came from immunoSEQ multiplex PCR; TCRdb stores just in-frame clones and leaves some out. The table includes about 260,000 clones, about 87% detected once. The sample taken for sequencing was PBMCs or T cells enriched from blood (not recorded which). Receptor source: a man aged 45-65 years who had been exposed to COVID-19.

This chain uses TRBV28 with TRBJ1-6; unclear D gene. CDR1 MDHEN and CDR2 SYDVKM come from the germline V gene. The CDR3 consists of 13 residues. Trimming took off 4 bases at V and 6 bases at J, with 7 bases between the two ends. The CDR3 is CASSWQANSPLHF. As DNA, the CDR3 is TGTGCCAGCAGTTGGCAGGCTAATTCACCCCTCCACTTT.

This clone appeared a single time. The V call is TRBV23-1, the J call TRBJ2-7; 8 nucleotides line up with TRBD1. TRBV23-1 is assigned to the ORF class and has an uncertain function. The junction had 16 bases not matched to a gene; V was cut back by 6 bases and J by 9 bases. There are 15 residues in the CDR3. This chain's CDR3 is CASSRDRGREDRQYV. As DNA, the CDR3 is TGCGCCAGCAGCCGCGACAGGGGCCGAGAGGACAGGCAGTACGTC.

This chain links TRBV27 with TRBJ1-2, with 12 positions matching TRBD1. J was trimmed by 7 bases and V by 0 bases; bases with no gene match: 6. The CDR3 runs to 16 residues. Germline loops: CDR1 MNHEY, CDR2 SMNVEV (reference sequence). The CDR3 sequence is CASSLSFGTGGIGYTF. CDR3 sequence (DNA): TGTGCCAGCAGTTTATCGTTCGGGACAGGGGGCATTGGCTACACCTTC.

CDR3 in amino acids: CASSLASGSNQPQHF. CDR3 nucleotides: TGTGCCAGCAGCTTAGCCTCAGGGTCCAATCAGCCCCAGCATTTT. The chain joins TRBV11-3 to TRBJ1-5, with TRBD1 as a possible D gene (5 bases). Germline V gene data show CDR1 as SGHNT and CDR2 as YENEEA. This CDR3 comprises 15 residues. Trimming left V 1 base short and J 3 bases short, with 10 bases between.

The chain links TRBV5-1 to TRBJ1-1; D may be TRBD1 (6 bases). The CDR3 extends over 14 amino acids. Trimming left V 2 bases short and J 0 bases short, with 8 bases between. CDR1 SGHRS and CDR2 YFSETQ come from the germline V gene. CDR3 loop: CASSFQGMNTEAFF. The CDR3 nucleotides are TGCGCCAGCAGCTTTCAGGGGATGAACACTGAAGCTTTCTTT.

There are a few counts of this clone. The chain employs TRBV12-3 or TRBV12-4 and TRBJ1-4, with D unclear. CDR3 size: 13 residues. Trimming took 6 bases from V and 6 from J, leaving 11 bases between them. The CDR3 sequence is CASSTVMDEKLFF. CDR3 nucleotide sequence: TGTGCCAGCAGCACAGTCATGGATGAAAAACTGTTTTTT.

This clone was recorded only once. V and J are TRBV13 and TRBJ2-1; 10 nucleotides align to TRBD2. The CDR3 is 15 amino acids. The germline CDR1 and CDR2 sequences are PRHDT and FYEKMQ (reference sequence). Trimming at V came to 3 bases and at J to 12 bases, leaving 11 bases not matched to a gene. The CDR3 bases are TGTGCCAGCAGCTTCTCTAGCGGGGGCAGTTTAGGGCAGTTCTTC. Protein sequence: CASSFSSGGSLGQFF.

V is TRBV10-3 and J is TRBJ1-2; D unclear. V lost 0 bases and J 3 bases, leaving 23 bases between the germline ends. Germline lookup yields CDR1 ENHRY and CDR2 SYGVKD. CDR3 size: 19 residues. The CDR3 loop reads CAISESRGGRHSFDYGYTF. The DNA of the CDR3 is TGTGCCATCAGTGAGTCGCGAGGAGGCAGGCACTCCTTCGACTATGGCTACACCTTC.

The chain carries TRBV5-1 and TRBJ2-2, with D possibly being TRBD2 (6 bases). CDR3 length: 15 residues. With 5 bases removed from V and 6 bases from J, the gap between germline ends came to 17 bases. CDR1 and CDR2 from the germline V gene are SGHRS and YFSETQ. The CDR3 DNA sequence: TGCGCCAGCAGTTACGGGAGTGAGATTTCCGGGGAGCTGTTTTTT. It yields the protein CASSYGSEISGELFF.

This clone was seen only once. The V gene is TRBV6-5, the J gene TRBJ2-7, with TRBD1 as a possible D gene (5 bases). Trimming left V 6 bases short and J 3 bases short, with 12 bases between. Germline CDR1 MNHEY, CDR2 SVGAGI. This CDR3 is built from 13 residues. The DNA for the CDR3 is TGTGCCAGCAGCGGACACCTAGACTACGAGCAGTACTTC. Protein sequence: CASSGHLDYEQYF.

The chain uses TRBV15 and TRBJ2-7; a weak D match, TRBD2 (6 bases). Germline CDR1 and CDR2: LNHNV and YYDKDF (reference sequence). Deletions cut 0 bases from V and 9 bases from J, with 15 bases between. CDR3 length: 14 amino acids. DNA for the CDR3: TGTGCCACCAGCAGAGATCCGGGTCGGGGAGGGCAGTACGTC. Residues: CATSRDPGRGGQYV.

The rearrangement joins TRBV18 to TRBJ2-6, with D unclear. The CDR3 is made up of 17 amino acids. V was shortened by 2 bases and J by 2 bases, with 13 bases between the two germline ends. Germline V CDR1 and CDR2: KGHSH, LQKENI. CDR3 sequence: CASSPTDKRTGANVLTF. The CDR3 DNA is TGTGCCAGCTCACCAACTGATAAGAGAACTGGGGCCAACGTCCTGACTTTC.

This chain joins TRBV7-2 and TRBJ2-5; the D gene is possibly TRBD2 (5 bases). The CDR3 runs 14 residues. The germline V gene has CDR1 SGHTA and CDR2 FQGNSA. Trimming stripped 2 bases from V and 5 bases from J, with 12 bases between. This CDR3 is CASSLKADGETQYF. CDR3 DNA sequence: TGTGCCAGCAGCTTAAAAGCGGATGGGGAGACCCAGTACTTC.

The chain combines TRBV6-5 with TRBJ2-1, with 7 positions matching TRBD2. CDR1 MNHEY and CDR2 SVGAGI come from the germline V gene. CDR3 size: 14 residues. Losses at the gene ends were 2 bases for V and 9 bases for J; bases not matched to a gene: 7. The CDR3 nucleotides are TGTGCCAGCAGTTACGGCCGACTAGCCGGTGAGCAGTTCTTC. It encodes CASSYGRLAGEQFF.

V usage is TRBV5-6 and J usage is TRBJ2-7; 8 positions match TRBD1. Trimming removed 5 bases from V and 2 bases from J; junction bases left unmatched: 3. CDR1 and CDR2 from the germline V gene are SGHDT and YYEEEE. CDR3 size: 13 residues. The CDR3 region has the DNA TGTGCCAGCAGTTCAGGGGGCCCCTACGAGCAGTACTTC. This codes for CASSSGGPYEQYF.

This chain uses TRBV29-1 with TRBJ2-2; tentative D call: TRBD1 (5 bases). The germline V gene encodes CDR1 SQVTM and CDR2 ANQGSEA. The ends were cut back, 2 bases at V and 6 bases at J, with 7 bases in the middle. The CDR3 extends over 12 amino acids. CDR3 sequence: CSVEQGPGELFF. The CDR3 DNA is TGCAGCGTTGAACAGGGCCCCGGGGAGCTGTTTTTT.

The J gene is TRBJ1-1, the V gene TRBV5-6, with D perhaps TRBD1 (5 bases). CDR3 length equals 13 residues. V was shortened by 1 base and J by 7 bases, with 11 bases between the two germline ends. CDR1 SGHDT and CDR2 YYEEEE come from the germline V gene. The CDR3 is CASSLRQGVEAFF. In nucleotides, the CDR3 is TGTGCCAGCAGCTTGCGGCAGGGTGTTGAAGCTTTCTTT. Looking up the rest from reference TRBV5-6 and TRBJ1-1 gives the full variable domain: DAGVTQSPTHLIKTRGQQVTLRCSPKSGHDTVSWYQQALGQGPQFIFQYYEEEERQRGNFPDRFSGHQFPNYSSELNVNALLLGDSALYLCASSLRQGVEAFFGQGTRLTVV.

The V and J genes are TRBV13 and TRBJ2-7; the D is unclear. Trimming pared 2 bases from V and 2 bases from J, leaving 4 bases between. Germline CDR1 reads PRHDT; CDR2 reads FYEKMQ (reference sequence). The CDR3 loop spans 12 amino acids. The CDR3 region has the DNA TGTGCCAGCAGCTTATCGGCCTACGAGCAGTACGTC. It codes for CASSLSAYEQYV.

The V call is TRBV5-1, the J call TRBJ2-1, with a possible D match to TRBD1 (5 bases). Trimming took 0 bases from V and 1 from J, leaving 5 bases between them. The CDR3 has 14 residues. Germline lookup yields CDR1 SGHRS and CDR2 YFSETQ. The CDR3 DNA reads TGCGCCAGCAGCTTGGGACAGTCCTACAATGAGCAGTTCTTC. Protein sequence: CASSLGQSYNEQFF.

For the CDR3, the DNA is TGTGCCAGCAGCCTGACTCCGGGACAGGGGAGGGAGACCCAGTACTTC. Its translation: CASSLTPGQGRETQYF. This chain connects TRBV11-3 to TRBJ2-5; TRBD1 matches at 10 bases. The V segment lost 5 bases and the J segment 5 bases; nucleotides outside the gene matches: 11. The CDR3 sequence is 16 residues long. Per germline, CDR1 SGHNT and CDR2 YENEEA.

The chain combines TRBV5-1 with TRBJ2-7; unclear D gene. The CDR3 extends over 11 amino acids. Germline CDR1 is SGHRS and CDR2 is YFSETQ. V lost 0 bases, J lost 4 bases, and 2 bases lay in between. The CDR3 loop reads CASSLAYEQYF. The CDR3 nucleotides are TGCGCCAGCAGCTTGGCTTACGAGCAGTACTTC. Complete variable domain (other parts from reference TRBV5-1 and TRBJ2-7): KAGVTQTPRYLIKTRGQQVTLSCSPISGHRSVSWYQQTPGQGLQFLFEYFSETQRNKGNFPGRFSGRQFSNSRSEMNVSTLELGDSALYLCASSLAYEQYFGPGTRLTVT.

The rearrangement links TRBV4-1 to TRBJ2-1, with 7 bases aligning to TRBD1. Unmatched junction bases numbered 6, after V lost 1 base and J lost 6 bases. The CDR3 covers 15 residues. Germline V gene data show CDR1 as MGHRA and CDR2 as YSYEKL. CDR3 nucleotide sequence: TGCGCCAGCAGCCAAGCCTGGGACAGTTCCAATGAGCAGTTCTTC. Translating gives CASSQAWDSSNEQFF.

The genes are TRBV9 and TRBJ2-1, with 11 bases lining up with TRBD2. The CDR3 sequence is 14 residues long. Germline trimming cut 5 bases from V and 4 bases from J; bases unmatched to any gene: 2. Germline loops: CDR1 SGDLS, CDR2 YYNGEE. CDR3 in amino acids: CASSSGGEYNEQFF. CDR3 coding DNA: TGTGCCAGCAGTAGCGGGGGGGAATACAATGAGCAGTTCTTC.

The chain's CDR3 is CASSLGGTSGISYNEQFF. The CDR3 nucleotides read TGCGCCAGCAGCTTGGGTGGGACTAGCGGGATCTCCTACAATGAGCAGTTCTTC. The chain uses TRBV5-1 and TRBJ2-1; 13 nucleotides line up with TRBD2. Trimming took 0 bases from V and 0 from J; bases not matched to a gene: 3. The CDR3 is 18 amino acids. The germline CDR1 and CDR2 sequences are SGHRS and YFSETQ.

V and J are TRBV5-1 and TRBJ2-5; maybe TRBD2 (7 bases). This CDR3 is 16 amino acids long. Deletions cut 0 bases from V and 2 bases from J, with 14 bases between. Germline V gene lookup returns CDR1 SGHRS and CDR2 YFSETQ. Here the CDR3 DNA reads TGCGCCAGCAGCTTGGCCGGGGGGCCGGCGCAAGAGACCCAGTACTTC. This translates into CASSLAGGPAQETQYF.

This clone was detected a few times. This chain links TRBV7-8 with TRBJ2-5, with TRBD2 matching 7 bases. The germline V gene has CDR1 SGHVS and CDR2 FQNEAQ. This CDR3 contains 14 residues. V trimming: 4 bases; J trimming: 3 bases; junction bases outside the gene matches: 5. The CDR3 DNA reads as TGTGCCAGCAGCTCGGGACTACCGAAAGAGACCCAGTACTTC. Amino acid sequence: CASSSGLPKETQYF.